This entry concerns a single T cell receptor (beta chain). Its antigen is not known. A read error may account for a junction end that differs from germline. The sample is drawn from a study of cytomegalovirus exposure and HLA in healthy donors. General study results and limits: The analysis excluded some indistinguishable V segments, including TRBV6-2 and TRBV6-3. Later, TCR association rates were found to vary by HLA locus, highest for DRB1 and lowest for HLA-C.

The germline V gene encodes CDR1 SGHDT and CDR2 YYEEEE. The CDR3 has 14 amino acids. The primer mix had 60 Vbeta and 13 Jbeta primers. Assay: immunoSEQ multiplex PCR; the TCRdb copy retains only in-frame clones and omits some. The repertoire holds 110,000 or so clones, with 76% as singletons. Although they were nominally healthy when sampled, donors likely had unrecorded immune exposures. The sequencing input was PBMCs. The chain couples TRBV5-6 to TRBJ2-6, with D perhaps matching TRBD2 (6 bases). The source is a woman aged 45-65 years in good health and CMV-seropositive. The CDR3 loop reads CASFGSSGANGLTF. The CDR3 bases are TGTGCCAGCTTCGGGAGTTCTGGGGCCAACGGCCTGACTTTC.